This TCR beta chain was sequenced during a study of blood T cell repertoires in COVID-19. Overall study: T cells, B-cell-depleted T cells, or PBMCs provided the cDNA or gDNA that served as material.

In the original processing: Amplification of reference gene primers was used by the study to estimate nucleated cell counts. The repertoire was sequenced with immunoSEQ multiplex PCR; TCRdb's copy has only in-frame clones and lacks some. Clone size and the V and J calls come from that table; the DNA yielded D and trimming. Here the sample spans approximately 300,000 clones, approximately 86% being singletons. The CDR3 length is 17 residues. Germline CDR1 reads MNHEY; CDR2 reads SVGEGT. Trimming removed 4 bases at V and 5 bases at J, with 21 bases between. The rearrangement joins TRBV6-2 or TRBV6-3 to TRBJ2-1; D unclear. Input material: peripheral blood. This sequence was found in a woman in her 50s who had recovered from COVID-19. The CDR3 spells CASSSLGLPPINNEQFF. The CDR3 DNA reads TGTGCCAGCAGTTCCCTAGGTCTCCCCCCTATTAACAATGAGCAGTTCTTC.